These T cell receptor beta chains were read from a single sample in a study of T cell responses to AZD1222 COVID-19 vaccine. The assay was immunoSEQ multiplex PCR, and TCRdb's table has in-frame clones only and misses some. The table lists 95,000 to 110,000 clones, roughly 87% of them singletons, with around 4.3% in the top ten. The sequencing here drew on peripheral blood, taken on day 0 of AZD1222 vaccination. These receptors were collected from an adult in good health. CDR3s include the opening cysteine and the closing phenylalanine or tryptophan. D genes are given only for firm matches. For some rows the clone size is stated as once, few or many, or as a class when expanded; others skip it.

D gene	clone size	V gene	J gene	CDR3 protein	CDR3 DNA
TRBD1	.	TRBV19	TRBJ1-2	CASSIGGQIYGYTF	TGTGCCAGTAGTATCGGGGGACAGATATATGGCTACACCTTC
.	.	TRBV5-6	TRBJ1-6	CASSFGGQSPLHF	TGTGCCAGCAGCTTTGGTGGGCAATCACCCCTCCACTTT
.	.	TRBV4-1	TRBJ2-5	CASSQEGRQETQYF	TGCGCCAGCAGCCAAGAAGGCCGCCAAGAGACCCAGTACTTC
TRBD1	few	TRBV5-1	TRBJ2-5	CASSSGTGGETQYF	TGCGCCAGCAGCTCCGGGACAGGGGGAGAGACCCAGTACTTC
.	once	TRBV12-5	TRBJ1-5	CASGLESNQPQHF	TGTGCTAGTGGTTTGGAGAGTAATCAGCCCCAGCATTTT
.	.	TRBV12-3/TRBV12-4	TRBJ2-7	CASSLRQFYEQYF	TGTGCCAGCAGTTTAAGACAGTTCTACGAGCAGTACTTC
.	once	TRBV2	TRBJ1-4	CASSEEWIGGDEKLFF	TGTGCCAGCAGTGAAGAATGGATAGGGGGTGATGAAAAACTGTTTTTT
.	.	TRBV7-9	TRBJ1-1	CASSFQGENTEAFF	TGTGCCAGCAGCTTTCAGGGAGAGAACACTGAAGCTTTCTTT
.	once	TRBV5-1	TRBJ2-1	CASSFKSVDEQFF	TGCGCCAGCAGCTTTAAGTCTGTTGATGAGCAGTTCTTC
TRBD1	.	TRBV3-1/TRBV3-2	TRBJ1-3	CASSQTGGDGNTIYF	TGTGCCAGCAGCCAGACAGGGGGCGATGGAAACACCATATATTTT
TRBD1	.	TRBV4-3	TRBJ1-6	CASSQTTGDKSPLHF	TGCGCCAGCAGCCAGACGACAGGGGACAAATCACCCCTCCACTTT
TRBD1	.	TRBV10-3	TRBJ1-1	CAIRPIDRGRENTEAFF	TGTGCCATCAGGCCCATTGACAGGGGGCGCGAGAACACTGAAGCTTTCTTT
TRBD1	.	TRBV4-3	TRBJ1-4	CASSQEPPGGGEKLFF	TGCGCCAGCAGCCAAGAACCGCCAGGGGGGGGTGAAAAACTGTTTTTT
.	.	TRBV19	TRBJ1-2	CASNRVSDGYTF	TGTGCCAGTAATAGAGTATCTGATGGCTACACCTTC
.	.	TRBV10-3	TRBJ1-6	CAISERVSYNSPLHF	TGTGCCATCAGTGAAAGGGTATCCTATAATTCACCCCTCCACTTT
.	.	TRBV5-5	TRBJ1-1	CASSLSLPNTEAFF	TGTGCCAGCAGCTTAAGTCTCCCGAACACTGAAGCTTTCTTT
.	.	TRBV28	TRBJ1-1	CASKMTGVNTEAFF	TGTGCCAGCAAGATGACAGGAGTGAACACTGAAGCTTTCTTT
TRBD1	.	TRBV19	TRBJ1-3	CASSTHRGNGNTIYF	TGTGCCAGTAGTACGCACAGGGGGAACGGAAACACCATATATTTT
TRBD2	many	TRBV19	TRBJ2-1	CASSIQAGGGNEQFF	TGTGCCAGTAGTATACAAGCGGGAGGGGGCAATGAGCAGTTCTTC
TRBD1	few	TRBV3-1/TRBV3-2	TRBJ1-1	CASSAGDRLNTEAFF	TGTGCCAGCAGCGCCGGGGACAGGCTGAACACTGAAGCTTTCTTT
.	.	TRBV5-4	TRBJ2-7	CASSLTGRPHEQYF	TGTGCCAGCAGCTTGACGGGGCGTCCCCACGAGCAGTACTTC
.	.	TRBV6-5	TRBJ2-4	CASSSFRRALLNIQYF	TGTGCCAGCAGTTCCTTTAGACGGGCCCTATTAAACATTCAGTACTTC
TRBD1	.	TRBV6-2/TRBV6-3	TRBJ1-2	CASSQLGTGGLNYGYTF	TGTGCCAGCAGCCAGCTCGGGACAGGGGGCCTTAACTATGGCTACACCTTC
.	.	TRBV5-1	TRBJ2-1	CASSLGDQGGEQFF	TGCGCCAGCAGCTTGGGGGACCAGGGGGGTGAGCAGTTCTTC
.	.	TRBV10-3	TRBJ1-2	CAISESRQGTSNYGYTF	TGTGCCATCAGTGAGTCCCGCCAGGGAACTTCTAACTATGGCTACACCTTC
.	.	TRBV7-2	TRBJ2-7	CASSLGTVSYEQYF	TGTGCCAGCAGCTTAGGCACAGTTTCCTACGAGCAGTACTTC
.	.	TRBV5-4	TRBJ2-7	CASSLGELYEQYF	TGTGCCAGCAGCTTGGGGGAGCTTTACGAGCAGTACTTC
.	.	TRBV5-1	TRBJ2-1	CASREHGEQFF	TGCGCCAGCAGGGAACACGGTGAGCAGTTCTTC
TRBD2	once	TRBV5-1	TRBJ2-1	CASSLAGVKQFF	TGCGCCAGCAGTCTAGCGGGGGTTAAGCAGTTCTTC
TRBD1	few	TRBV7-3	TRBJ2-5	CASSSNRGQETQYF	TGTGCCAGCAGCTCAAACAGGGGGCAAGAGACCCAGTACTTC
.	.	TRBV4-1	TRBJ2-5	CASSQEFGGMETQYF	TGCGCCAGCAGCCAAGAATTTGGGGGGATGGAGACCCAGTACTTC
.	.	TRBV19	TRBJ1-1	CASSGSRTEAFF	TGTGCCAGTAGTGGGAGCAGGACTGAAGCTTTCTTT
.	.	TRBV6-2/TRBV6-3	TRBJ2-7	CASSSTYNYEQYF	TGTGCCAGCAGTTCTACGTACAACTACGAGCAGTACTTC
.	.	TRBV23-1	TRBJ1-4	CASSQINRVNEKLFF	TGCGCCAGCAGTCAAATAAACAGGGTTAATGAAAAACTGTTTTTT
.	.	TRBV18	TRBJ1-1	CASSPNGWGTEAFF	TGTGCCAGCTCACCGAACGGGTGGGGCACTGAAGCTTTCTTT
.	.	TRBV25-1	TRBJ1-1	CASSEPNTEAFF	TGTGCCAGCAGTGAACCGAACACTGAAGCTTTCTTT
TRBD1	.	TRBV2	TRBJ1-2	CASRDRGSGYTF	TGTGCCAGCAGGGACAGGGGTAGTGGCTACACCTTC
.	.	TRBV7-3	TRBJ2-3	CASSPGDSRTDTQYF	TGTGCCAGCAGCCCGGGGGACAGCCGCACAGATACGCAGTATTTT
.	.	TRBV5-1	TRBJ1-1	CASSPQGGMNTEAFF	TGCGCCAGCAGCCCCCAGGGAGGGATGAACACTGAAGCTTTCTTT
.	.	TRBV6-6	TRBJ1-2	CASSRSREGYTF	TGTGCCAGCAGTCGATCCCGGGAGGGCTACACCTTC
.	.	TRBV7-2	TRBJ1-5	CASSEKADYSNQPQHF	TGTGCCAGCAGCGAGAAGGCGGATTATAGCAATCAGCCCCAGCATTTT
TRBD1	.	TRBV5-1	TRBJ1-1	CASSPTGTEAFF	TGCGCCAGCAGCCCGACAGGGACTGAAGCTTTCTTT
.	.	TRBV14	TRBJ2-3	CASSQSFPFSSSTDTQYF	TGTGCCAGCAGCCAATCTTTCCCCTTTAGCAGTAGCACAGATACGCAGTATTTT
.	.	TRBV6-5	TRBJ2-5	CASSIGETQYF	TGTGCCAGCAGTATAGGAGAGACCCAGTACTTC
TRBD2	.	TRBV6-5	TRBJ2-3	CASSYGTSGRDTQYF	TGTGCCAGCAGTTACGGGACTAGCGGGAGGGATACGCAGTATTTT
.	.	TRBV5-4	TRBJ1-1	CASSKGRGDTEAFF	TGTGCCAGCTCCAAAGGCCGTGGGGACACTGAAGCTTTCTTT
TRBD1	.	TRBV24-1	TRBJ1-5	CATSDHTRGPGNQPQHF	TGTGCCACCAGTGACCATACCAGGGGGCCTGGCAATCAGCCCCAGCATTTT
TRBD1	.	TRBV30	TRBJ1-1	CAWSVGTGPYGAFF	TGTGCCTGGAGTGTAGGGACAGGGCCTTACGGAGCTTTCTTT
TRBD1	.	TRBV29-1	TRBJ1-2	CSVYRGQGYGYTF	TGCAGCGTCTACAGGGGGCAGGGCTATGGCTACACCTTC
.	.	TRBV2	TRBJ1-2	CASSVLPFDHGYTF	TGTGCCAGCAGTGTACTCCCTTTTGATCATGGCTACACCTTC
.	.	TRBV4-3	TRBJ2-1	CASSQAQGSYEQFF	TGCGCCAGCAGCCAAGCTCAGGGTTCCTATGAGCAGTTCTTC
.	.	TRBV29-1	TRBJ1-1	CSLSRDRNTEAFF	TGCAGCTTAAGCCGGGATCGGAACACTGAAGCTTTCTTT
.	.	TRBV2	TRBJ1-2	CASSEIRNIDYGYTF	TGTGCCAGCAGTGAAATAAGGAACATTGACTATGGCTACACCTTC